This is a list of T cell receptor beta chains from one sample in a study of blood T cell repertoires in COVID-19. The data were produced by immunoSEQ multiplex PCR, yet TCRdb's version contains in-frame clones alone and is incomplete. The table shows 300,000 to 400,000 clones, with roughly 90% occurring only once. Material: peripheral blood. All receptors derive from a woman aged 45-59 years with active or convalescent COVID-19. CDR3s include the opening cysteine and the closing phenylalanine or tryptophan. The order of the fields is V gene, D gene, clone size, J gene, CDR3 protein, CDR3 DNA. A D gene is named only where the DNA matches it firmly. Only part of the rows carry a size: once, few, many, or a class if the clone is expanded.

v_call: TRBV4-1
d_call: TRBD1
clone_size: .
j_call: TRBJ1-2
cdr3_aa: CASSQPGQNRVGF
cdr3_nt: TGCGCCAGCAGCCAGCCGGGACAGAATCGTGTTGGTTTC

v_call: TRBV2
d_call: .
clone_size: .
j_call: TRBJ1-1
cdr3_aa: CASMEAINTEAFF
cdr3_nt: TGTGCCAGCATGGAGGCGATAAACACTGAAGCTTTCTTT

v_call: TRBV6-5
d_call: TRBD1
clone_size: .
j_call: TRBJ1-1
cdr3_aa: CASSPGQGSEAFF
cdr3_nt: TGTGCCAGCAGCCCCGGACAGGGCTCTGAAGCTTTCTTT

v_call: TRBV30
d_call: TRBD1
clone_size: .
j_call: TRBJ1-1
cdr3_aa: CAWVARDRTEAFF
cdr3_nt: TGTGCCTGGGTGGCCCGGGACAGGACTGAAGCTTTCTTT

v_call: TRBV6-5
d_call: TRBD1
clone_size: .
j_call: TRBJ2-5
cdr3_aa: CASSYDRGDQETQYF
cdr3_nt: TGTGCCAGCAGTTACGACAGGGGGGACCAAGAGACCCAGTACTTC

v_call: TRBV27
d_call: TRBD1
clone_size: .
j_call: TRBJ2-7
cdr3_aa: CASSYRTGFYEQYF
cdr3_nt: TGTGCCAGCAGTTACCGGACAGGATTCTACGAGCAGTACTTC

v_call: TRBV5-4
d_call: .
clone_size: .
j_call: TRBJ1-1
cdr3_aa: CASSFRGGHTEAFF
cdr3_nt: TGTGCCAGCAGCTTCCGTGGGGGCCACACTGAAGCTTTCTTT

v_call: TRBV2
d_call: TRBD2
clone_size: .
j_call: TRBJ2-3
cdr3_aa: CASRPTSGGSTDTQYF
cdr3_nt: TGTGCCAGCAGGCCGACTAGCGGGGGTAGCACAGATACGCAGTATTTT

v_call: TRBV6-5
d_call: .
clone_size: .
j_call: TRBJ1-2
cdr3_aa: CASWYGNYGYTF
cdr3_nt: TGTGCCAGCTGGTACGGGAACTATGGCTACACCTTC

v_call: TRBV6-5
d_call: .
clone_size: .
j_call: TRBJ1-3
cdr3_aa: CASASREGRGNTIYF
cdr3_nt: TGTGCCAGCGCCTCACGGGAAGGGAGAGGAAACACCATATATTTT

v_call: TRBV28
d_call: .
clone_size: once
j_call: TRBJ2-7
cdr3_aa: CASSWGPLGQYF
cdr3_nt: TGTGCCAGCAGTTGGGGGCCGTTGGGGCAGTACTTC

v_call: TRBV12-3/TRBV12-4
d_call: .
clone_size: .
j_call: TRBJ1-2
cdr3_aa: CASSLFEDYTF
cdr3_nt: TGTGCCAGCAGTTTATTTGAGGACTACACCTTC

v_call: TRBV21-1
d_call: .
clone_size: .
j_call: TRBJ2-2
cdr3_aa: CASSLETNTGELFF
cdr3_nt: TGTGCCAGCAGCTTAGAAACGAACACCGGGGAGCTGTTTTTT

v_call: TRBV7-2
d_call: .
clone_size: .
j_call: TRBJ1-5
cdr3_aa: CASSRPGTSDSNQPQHF
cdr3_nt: TGTGCCAGCAGCCGGCCCGGGACATCGGATAGCAATCAGCCCCAGCATTTT

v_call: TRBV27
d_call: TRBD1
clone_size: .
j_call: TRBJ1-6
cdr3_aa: CASSGPGQAWDSPLHF
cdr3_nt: TGTGCCAGCAGTGGGCCGGGACAGGCCTGGGATTCACCCCTCCACTTT

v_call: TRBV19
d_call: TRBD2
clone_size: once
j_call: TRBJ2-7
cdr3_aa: CASSMGRGFYEQYF
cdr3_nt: TGTGCCAGTAGTATGGGGCGGGGGTTCTACGAGCAGTACTTC

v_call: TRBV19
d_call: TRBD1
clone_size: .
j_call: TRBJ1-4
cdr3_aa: CASSIRQGPTNEKLFF
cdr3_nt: TGTGCCAGTAGTATCCGACAGGGGCCAACTAATGAAAAACTGTTTTTT

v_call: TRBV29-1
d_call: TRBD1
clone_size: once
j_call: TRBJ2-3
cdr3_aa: CSAMRTGSVVSTDTQYF
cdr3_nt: TGCAGCGCCATGAGGACAGGGTCGGTTGTGAGCACAGATACGCAGTATTTT

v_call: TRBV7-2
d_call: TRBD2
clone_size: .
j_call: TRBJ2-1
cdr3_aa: CASSLRTSYEQFF
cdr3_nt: TGTGCCAGCAGCTTGCGGACTAGCTATGAGCAGTTCTTC

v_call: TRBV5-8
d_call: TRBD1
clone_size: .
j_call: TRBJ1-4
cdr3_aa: CASSRRTGGGGKLFF
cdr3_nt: TGTGCCAGCAGCCGAAGGACAGGGGGGGGAGGAAAACTGTTTTTT

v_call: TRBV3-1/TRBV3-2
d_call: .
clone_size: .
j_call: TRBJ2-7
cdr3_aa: CASSQTPGALRAYEQYF
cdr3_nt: TGTGCCAGCAGCCAAACTCCCGGTGCGCTTAGAGCCTACGAGCAGTACTTC

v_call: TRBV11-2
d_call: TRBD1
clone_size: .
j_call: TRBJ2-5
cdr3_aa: CASSFPGGRETQYF
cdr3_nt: TGTGCCAGCAGCTTCCCAGGGGGCAGGGAGACCCAGTACTTC

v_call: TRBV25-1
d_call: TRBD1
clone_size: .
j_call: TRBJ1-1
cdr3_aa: CASSEKGARNTEAFF
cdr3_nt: TGTGCCAGCAGTGAAAAGGGGGCCCGTAACACTGAAGCTTTCTTT

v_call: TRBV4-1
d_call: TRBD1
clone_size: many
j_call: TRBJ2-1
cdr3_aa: CASSQVFRGLGEQFF
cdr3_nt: TGCGCCAGCAGCCAAGTCTTCAGGGGGCTGGGTGAGCAGTTCTTC

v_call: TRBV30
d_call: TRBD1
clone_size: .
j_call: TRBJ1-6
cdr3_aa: CAWRIGQAGSPLHF
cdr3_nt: TGTGCCTGGAGGATAGGACAGGCGGGATCACCCCTCCACTTT

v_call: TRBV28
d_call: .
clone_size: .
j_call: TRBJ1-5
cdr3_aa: CASSPGGASNQPQHF
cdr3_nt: TGTGCCAGCAGTCCGGGAGGGGCGAGCAATCAGCCCCAGCATTTT

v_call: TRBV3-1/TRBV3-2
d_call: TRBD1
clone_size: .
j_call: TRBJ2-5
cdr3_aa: CASSHFTGERLKKTQYF
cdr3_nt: TGTGCCAGCAGCCATTTCACAGGGGAACGCCTAAAGAAGACCCAGTACTTC

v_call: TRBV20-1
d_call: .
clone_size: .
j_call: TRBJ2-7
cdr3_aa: CSATRGEQYF
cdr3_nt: TGCAGTGCTACACGGGGCGAGCAGTACTTC

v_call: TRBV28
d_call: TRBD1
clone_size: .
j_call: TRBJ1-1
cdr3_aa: CASRLPGQGRAFF
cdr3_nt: TGTGCCAGCAGGCTCCCGGGACAGGGAAGAGCTTTCTTT

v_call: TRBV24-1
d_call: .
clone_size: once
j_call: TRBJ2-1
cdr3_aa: CATSDVQGPNPNEQFF
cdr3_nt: TGTGCCACCAGTGATGTACAGGGCCCGAACCCCAATGAGCAGTTCTTC

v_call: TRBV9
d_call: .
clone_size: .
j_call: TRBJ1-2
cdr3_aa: CASSVGLWSNYGYTF
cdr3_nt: TGTGCCAGCAGCGTAGGGTTATGGAGTAACTATGGCTACACCTTC

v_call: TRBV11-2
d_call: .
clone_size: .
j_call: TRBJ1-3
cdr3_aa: CASSLVGGSGNTIYF
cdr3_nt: TGTGCCAGCAGCTTAGTGGGGGGTTCTGGAAACACCATATATTTT

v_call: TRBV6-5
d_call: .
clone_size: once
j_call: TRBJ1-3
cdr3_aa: CASQGQSGNTIYF
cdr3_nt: TGTGCCAGCCAAGGACAGTCTGGAAACACCATATATTTT

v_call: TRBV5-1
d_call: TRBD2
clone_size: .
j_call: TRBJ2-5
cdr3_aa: CASSLTAGGPQKTQYF
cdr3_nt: TGCGCCAGCAGCTTGACGGCGGGAGGGCCTCAGAAGACCCAGTACTTC

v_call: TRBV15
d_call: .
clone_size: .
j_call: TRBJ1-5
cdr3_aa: CATSRDGGASNQPQHF
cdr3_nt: TGTGCCACCAGCAGAGATGGGGGGGCCAGCAATCAGCCCCAGCATTTT

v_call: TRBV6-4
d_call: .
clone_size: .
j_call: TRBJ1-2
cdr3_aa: CASSPFGTNYGYTF
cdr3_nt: TGTGCCAGCAGTCCATTCGGGACTAACTATGGCTACACCTTC

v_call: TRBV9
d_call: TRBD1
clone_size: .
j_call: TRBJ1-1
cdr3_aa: CASSVGQGGMAFF
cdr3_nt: TGTGCCAGCAGCGTAGGGCAGGGGGGTATGGCTTTCTTT